Detailed here is one T cell receptor beta chain. RNA transcripts yielded amplified TCR beta CDR3 regions. Primed by the HTBI set, a first-round RT-PCR was run on the TCR CDR3. TCRdb re-derived calls from the multiplex PCR reads in MiXCR, one entry per CDR3 protein. The table records hundreds of thousands of distinct CDR3 sequences, approximately 15% of them present only once. This specimen belongs to a study of T cells in Graves' hyperthyroidism and ophthalmopathy. Study at large: Peripheral blood was collected at initial diagnosis, before any treatment.

The CDR3 extends over 16 amino acids. The germline V gene encodes CDR1 SEHNR and CDR2 FQNEAQ (reference sequence). Each patient was aged 18 to 65 and had newly diagnosed hyperthyroidism of under 2 months' duration. J is TRBJ2-1 and V is TRBV7-9; 11 positions agree with TRBD1. Sequencing was performed on blood. This TCR derives from a woman under 30 with Graves' hyperthyroidism. CDR3 residues: CATRIRDRGNCNEQFF. Written as DNA, the CDR3 is TGTGCGACGAGAATTCGGGACAGGGGGAACTGCAATGAGCAGTTCTTC.